The T cell receptor beta chain under discussion was sequenced for a study of human T cells and chemical hapten exposure. The CDR3 spans 16 residues. With V trimmed by 1 base and J by 0 bases, 5 bases remained unmatched. Germline CDR1 and CDR2: SEHNR and FQNEAQ (reference sequence). The time point was: pre-sensitization, week 0. Treatment indicated: therapeutic diphenylcyclopropenone sensitization with weekly scalp DPC. One entry per CDR3 protein results from TCRdb running MiXCR on the RACE reads. The sample has about 250,000 distinct CDR3 sequences, about 7.7% seen once. Sequencing was performed on whole blood, taken in connection with sensitization to the hapten diphenylcyclopropenone (DPC). This rearrangement joins TRBV7-9 to TRBJ2-7; 8 bases are a match to TRBD1. This receptor was obtained from a young man with alopecia areata. Some clones in this sample may be carry-over from other donors' samples. Here the CDR3 reads CASSLGPGGFSYEQYF. The CDR3 DNA reads as TGTGCCAGCAGCTTAGGTCCAGGGGGCTTCTCCTACGAGCAGTACTTC.